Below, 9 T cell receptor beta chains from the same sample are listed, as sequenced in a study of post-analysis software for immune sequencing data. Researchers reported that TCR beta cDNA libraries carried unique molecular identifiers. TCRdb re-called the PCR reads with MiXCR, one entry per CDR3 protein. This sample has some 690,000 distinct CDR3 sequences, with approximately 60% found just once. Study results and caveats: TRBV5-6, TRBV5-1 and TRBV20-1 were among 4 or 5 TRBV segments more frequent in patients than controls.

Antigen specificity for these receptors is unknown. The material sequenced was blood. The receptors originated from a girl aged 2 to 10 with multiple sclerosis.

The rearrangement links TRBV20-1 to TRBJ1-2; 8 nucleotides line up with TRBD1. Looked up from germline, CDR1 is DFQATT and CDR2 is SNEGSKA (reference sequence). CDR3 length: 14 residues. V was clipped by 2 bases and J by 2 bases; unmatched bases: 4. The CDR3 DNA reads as TGCAGTGCTAGAAGGACAGGGCACAACTATGGCTACACCTTC. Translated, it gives CSARRTGHNYGYTF.

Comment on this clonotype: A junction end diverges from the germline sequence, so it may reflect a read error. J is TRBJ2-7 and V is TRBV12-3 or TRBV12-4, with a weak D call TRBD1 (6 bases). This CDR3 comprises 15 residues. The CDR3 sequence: CACSRTGNLSYEQYF. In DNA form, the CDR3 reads TGTGCCTGCAGTCGAACAGGGAATTTGTCCTACGAGCAGTACTTC.

CDR3: CSGRWGKETQYF. The CDR3 nucleotides are TGCAGTGGAAGATGGGGGAAGGAGACCCAGTACTTC. This chain connects TRBV20-1 to TRBJ2-7; the D call may be TRBD1 or TRBD2 (5 bases each). The J call is doubtful: the DNA matches TRBJ2-5 better. From germline, CDR1 is DFQATT and CDR2 SNEGSKA (reference sequence). The CDR3 runs to 12 residues.

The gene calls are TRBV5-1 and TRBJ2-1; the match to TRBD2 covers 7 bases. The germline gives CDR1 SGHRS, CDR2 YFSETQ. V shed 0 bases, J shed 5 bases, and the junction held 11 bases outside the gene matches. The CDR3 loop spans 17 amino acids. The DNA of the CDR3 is TGCGCCAGCAGCTTGGTTGCGGGAGCTCCTCAAAACAATGAGCAGTTCTTC. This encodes CASSLVAGAPQNNEQFF. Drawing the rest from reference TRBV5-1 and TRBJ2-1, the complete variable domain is KAGVTQTPRYLIKTRGQQVTLSCSPISGHRSVSWYQQTPGQGLQFLFEYFSETQRNKGNFPGRFSGRQFSNSRSEMNVSTLELGDSALYLCASSLVAGAPQNNEQFFGPGTRLTVL.

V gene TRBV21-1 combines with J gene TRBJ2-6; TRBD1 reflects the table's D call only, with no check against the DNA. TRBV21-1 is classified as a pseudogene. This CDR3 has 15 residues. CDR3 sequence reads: CASSTVRAGANVLTF. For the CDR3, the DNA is TGTGCCAGCAGCACGGTCAGGGCTGGGGCCAACGTCCTGACTTTC.

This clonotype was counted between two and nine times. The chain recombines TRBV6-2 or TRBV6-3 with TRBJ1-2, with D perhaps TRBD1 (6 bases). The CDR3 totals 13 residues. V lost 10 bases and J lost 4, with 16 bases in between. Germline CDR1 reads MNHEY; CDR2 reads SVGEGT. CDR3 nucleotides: TGTGCCACCAAGGAGGACAGCGGCTATGGCTACACCTTC. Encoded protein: CATKEDSGYGYTF.

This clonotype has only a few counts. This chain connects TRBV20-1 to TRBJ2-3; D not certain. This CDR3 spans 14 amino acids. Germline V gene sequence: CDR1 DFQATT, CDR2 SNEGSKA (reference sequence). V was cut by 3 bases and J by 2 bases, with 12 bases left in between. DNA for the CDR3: TGCAGTGCTAGGGGCTACCCCTCCACAGATACGCAGTATTTT. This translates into CSARGYPSTDTQYF.

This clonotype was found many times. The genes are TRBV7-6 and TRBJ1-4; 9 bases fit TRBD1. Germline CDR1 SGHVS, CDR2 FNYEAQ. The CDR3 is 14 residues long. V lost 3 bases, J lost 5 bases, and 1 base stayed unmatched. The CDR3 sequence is CASSFGTGNEKLFF. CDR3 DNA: TGTGCCAGCAGCTTCGGGACAGGGAATGAAAAACTGTTTTTT.

The CDR3: CASSLKPDRPSTDTQYF. The CDR3 DNA follows: TGCGCCAGCAGCCTAAAGCCGGACAGGCCCTCCACAGATACGCAGTATTTT. The J gene is TRBJ2-3, the V gene TRBV5-1; 7 bases are a match to TRBD1. Trimming removed 4 bases from V and 2 bases from J; junction bases left unmatched: 13. CDR3 length equals 17 residues. Germline-derived CDR1 and CDR2 are SGHRS and YFSETQ.